What follows describes a single TCR beta chain. This clonotype was seen at least ten times. Its specific antigen is unknown. Base qualities were left out, and no much larger clone turns up one base away. This sample was taken from a study of patients with pleural tuberculosis (dated by TCRdb to between 2013 and 2015). The instrument given in TCRdb is Illumina Genome Analyzer IIx. The raw public reads went through TCRdb reprocessing: fastp at Q25, MiXCR clone calling, in-frame beta chains kept. Entries that share a CDR3 protein sequence are merged under the most common genes and DNA. The sample table holds around 50,000 distinct CDR3 sequences, of which less than 8% were seen once. The ten biggest clones cover 15% to 20% of the sample. From a lookup of the germline V gene (reference sequence), CDR1 and CDR2 are LNHDA and SQIVND. The CDR3, cysteine through phenylalanine, is 14 amino acids long. Of the read, only the CDR3 DNA is kept; its 42 bases are in frame from base 1. V is shortened by 0 bases, J by 2 bases, and the region joining them spans 6 bases.

The V and J genes are TRBV19 and TRBJ2-3; no D gene is confidently identified. This TCR derives from a human donor with pleural tuberculosis. The nucleotides read TGTGCCAGTAGTATAGAAGACAACACAGATACGCAGTATTTT. Translated, this gives CASSIEDNTDTQYF.